The TCR beta chain described here comes from a study of CD8 T cells in Susac syndrome. The RNA, roughly 0.45 to 1 ug, was put through reverse transcription using random hexamers. It was immunoSEQ multiplex PCR that amplified TCR beta CDR3 across 54 Vbeta and 13 Jbeta. TCRdb redid the calling of the immunoSEQ multiplex PCR reads with MiXCR, one entry per CDR3 protein. The data contain around 140,000 distinct CDR3 sequences, roughly 80% of them singletons. In the multiple sclerosis control group, patients were treatment-naive and had stable or active relapsing-remitting disease. The CDR3 loop spans 15 amino acids. Deletions cut 3 bases from V and 8 bases from J, with 17 bases between. Per the germline V gene, CDR1 is LNHDA and CDR2 is SQIVND (reference sequence).

Material for sequencing was CD8+ T cells from PBMCs. The chain links TRBV19 to TRBJ2-1; TRBD1 might be the D (5 bases). The sequence derives from a human donor with multiple sclerosis. CDR3 sequence (DNA): TGTGCCAGTAGTATGCCCGCCCTAAGGGGCCATGAGCAGTTCTTC. It is translated as CASSMPALRGHEQFF.